A selection of T cell receptor beta chains follows, all from one sample in a study of PD-L1 blockade in urothelial cancer. This table comes from immunoSEQ multiplex PCR, and its TCRdb copy is limited to in-frame clones, with some not included. The sample holds about 55,000 clones, approximately 72% seen once. Source: PBMCs, taken around atezolizumab (anti-PD-L1) treatment. All receptors come from a man aged 65-85 years with urothelial cancer. Both conserved end residues are part of each CDR3. A D gene is named only where the DNA matches it firmly.

D,J,V,CDR3
NA,TRBJ1-3,TRBV15,CATSPTVSGNTIYF
NA,TRBJ2-5,TRBV5-8,CASSLGGNQYF
TRBD1,TRBJ1-6,TRBV7-2,CASSLVLRGTAYNSPLHF
NA,TRBJ2-1,TRBV29-1,CSVEVWEGAYNEQFF
NA,TRBJ1-1,TRBV7-2,CASSLSWANTEAFF
TRBD2,TRBJ2-1,TRBV19,CASSTSSGWGSEQFF
NA,TRBJ1-2,TRBV11-2,CASSPPHLVNYGYTF
NA,TRBJ2-7,TRBV14,CASGQPYEQYF
NA,TRBJ2-7,TRBV10-3,CAISVTSSYEQYF
NA,TRBJ1-2,TRBV19,CASSIGPGSNYGYTF
NA,TRBJ1-5,TRBV5-6,CASSTGQSDQPQHF
NA,TRBJ2-2,TRBV5-1,CASNPTVGTGELFF
NA,TRBJ2-7,TRBV7-2,CASSLTWGGDYEQYF
TRBD1,TRBJ1-5,TRBV6-1,CATGQGKPQHF
NA,TRBJ2-2,TRBV7-2,CASSLGGPLSGELFF
NA,TRBJ2-4,TRBV7-9,CASSLDGGKADIQYF
TRBD1,TRBJ2-6,TRBV13,CASSPRDRVLVGSGANVLTF
TRBD1,TRBJ1-1,TRBV10-3,CAISRDRVNTEAFF
NA,TRBJ2-7,TRBV18,CASSPRLDTYEQYF
NA,TRBJ1-1,TRBV7-3,CASSLNGATTEAFF
NA,TRBJ2-7,TRBV21-1,CASSKGPEQYF
NA,TRBJ2-7,TRBV5-5,CASSLSRAYEQYF
NA,TRBJ1-5,TRBV19,CASSWDLGRHQPQHF
TRBD2,TRBJ2-2,TRBV4-2,CASSQRSGGSLNAGELFF
NA,TRBJ2-3,TRBV9,CASSVIQATDTQYF
NA,TRBJ2-3,TRBV7-8,CASSLVLPPDTQYF
NA,TRBJ2-1,TRBV11-3,CASSSYRGAHNEQFF
NA,TRBJ2-3,TRBV6-1,CASSEVGQGGTDTQYF
TRBD1,TRBJ2-7,TRBV25-1,CASSESRDRANEQYF
TRBD1,TRBJ1-2,TRBV28,CASSRQGVSYGYTF
TRBD1,TRBJ1-3,TRBV19,CASSPGQGAGNTIYF
NA,TRBJ2-7,TRBV7-8,CASSTIERGYEQYF
TRBD2,TRBJ2-7,TRBV5-4,CASSLAGTTNEQYF
NA,TRBJ1-1,TRBV6-5,CASSYSGGEAFF
TRBD2,TRBJ2-1,TRBV4-3,CASSQASGIYNEQFF
TRBD1,TRBJ1-4,TRBV7-6,CASSRDSFNEKLFF
TRBD1,TRBJ1-5,TRBV7-9,CASSPTGPGGAQPQHF
NA,TRBJ1-1,TRBV11-3,CASSPSTGDTEAFF
NA,TRBJ1-1,TRBV19,CASTPNRVGRITEAFF
NA,TRBJ2-5,TRBV5-6,CASSLAGRERETQYF
NA,TRBJ1-6,TRBV5-8,CASSLSSSSSYNSPLHF
TRBD1,TRBJ1-2,TRBV10-3,CAISATGGTAYGYTF
NA,TRBJ1-2,TRBV7-3,CASSLNPGLPGGYTF
TRBD1,TRBJ2-6,TRBV7-8,CASSAHRGLLGTGANVLTF
TRBD1,TRBJ1-4,TRBV11-2,CASSLVRGANEKLFF
TRBD2,TRBJ2-1,TRBV27,CASSFVAGGTYNEQFF
TRBD2,TRBJ2-7,TRBV6-6,CASSSRDYRYEQYF
NA,TRBJ2-3,TRBV21-1,CARGGNTDTQYF
TRBD1,TRBJ2-7,TRBV10-3,CAISEGYGTRDRVYEQYF
NA,TRBJ1-5,TRBV19,CAAGEGGFSNQPQHF
NA,TRBJ2-7,TRBV7-8,CASSWGVGVGSYEQYF
NA,TRBJ2-1,TRBV5-1,CASSLAPTLSYNEQFF
NA,TRBJ2-3,TRBV6-5,CARFSGNLTDTQYF
TRBD1,TRBJ1-1,TRBV5-1,CASSLTGGRDTEAFF
NA,TRBJ2-1,TRBV16,CASSQFSEQFF
TRBD1,TRBJ2-5,TRBV5-1,CASSLRQGEETQYF